The 2 T cell receptor beta chains below all came from one sample that was sequenced in a study of blood T cell repertoires in COVID-19. Here immunoSEQ multiplex PCR was the method, and the copy in TCRdb shows in-frame clones only, minus some. The sample has some 150,000 clones; about four fifths are singletons. The sample comprised PBMCs or T cells enriched from blood (not recorded which). These receptors all come from a man in his fifties or sixties who had recovered from COVID-19.

This clone was seen more than once but under ten times. V usage is TRBV28 and J usage is TRBJ2-3; D remains unclear. Per the germline V gene, CDR1 is MDHEN and CDR2 is SYDVKM. The CDR3 contains 12 residues. Trimming stripped 6 bases from V and 4 bases from J, with 8 bases between. The CDR3 DNA reads as TGTGCCAGCAGCAAACAGTCAGATACGCAGTATTTT. It specifies CASSKQSDTQYF.

V usage is TRBV10-1 and J usage is TRBJ2-5; 9 nucleotides match TRBD2. There are 15 residues in the CDR3. V was clipped by 6 bases and J by 5 bases; unmatched bases: 10. The germline gives CDR1 WNHNN, CDR2 SYGVQD (reference sequence). CDR3 region: CASSPGTSLVETQYF. The CDR3 bases are TGCGCCAGCAGCCCCGGGACTAGCTTGGTCGAGACCCAGTACTTC.